This paragraph covers one TCR beta chain sequence. Its antigen remains unknown. The source of the sample is a study of OX40 agonist ivuxolimab in advanced cancers. Across the whole study: Allowance was made for prior anti-PD-1, anti-PD-L1 or anti-CTLA-4 therapy, and about 40% had some. General observations from the study: Undetermined was the antigen specificity of the expanded peripheral T cells.

V was trimmed by 5 bases and J by 5 bases, leaving 10 bases between them. Per the germline V gene, CDR1 is LGHNT and CDR2 is FRNRAP. The CDR3 extends over 13 amino acids. Libraries were prepared by immunoSEQ multiplex PCR; TCRdb keeps only in-frame clonotypes and omits some of them. The sample yields over 9,500 clones, 70% seen once. The sequence derives from an adult with an advanced solid tumor such as melanoma, head and neck, liver or kidney cancer. The sequences come from CD4+ or CD8+ T cells sorted from blood, collected in a trial of the OX40 agonist ivuxolimab. The V call is TRBV12-5, the J call TRBJ2-1; no definite D call. Written as DNA, the CDR3 is TGTGCTAGTGGTGTCTCAGTTAACAATGAGCAGTTCTTC. Its protein product is CASGVSVNNEQFF.